This passage covers 13 T cell receptor beta chains from one sample sequenced in a study of control samples from healthy donors and cancer patients. The protocol was immunoSEQ multiplex PCR, while the TCRdb copy is restricted to in-frame clones and leaves out a portion. The table records nearly 40,000 clones, 80% to 95% of them present only once. The specimen sequenced was blood. The receptors were gathered from a woman aged 45-65 years in good health.

The chain links TRBV28 to TRBJ1-5, with D hard to call. Looked up from germline, CDR1 is MDHEN and CDR2 is SYDVKM. The V end lost 7 bases, the J end lost 0 bases, and 13 bases lay between the germline ends. The CDR3 consists of 15 residues. The CDR3: CASTALGDSNQPQHF. CDR3 nucleotides: TGTGCCAGCACGGCCCTTGGCGATAGCAATCAGCCCCAGCATTTT. Combining the CDR3 with reference TRBV28 and TRBJ1-5 gives the whole variable domain DVKVTQSSRYLVKRTGEKVFLECVQDMDHENMFWYRQDPGLGLRLIYFSYDVKMKEKGDIPEGYSVSREKKERFSLILESASTNQTSMYLCASTALGDSNQPQHFGDGTRLSIL.

This chain connects TRBV7-8 to TRBJ2-3; 15 bases agree with TRBD2. Germline lookup yields CDR1 SGHVS and CDR2 FQNEAQ. CDR3 length equals 17 residues. The V segment lost 5 bases and the J segment 6 bases; nucleotides outside the gene matches: 9. CDR3 residues: CASSRGLAGGLVDTQYF. DNA for the CDR3: TGTGCCAGCAGCCGAGGACTAGCGGGGGGGTTGGTGGATACGCAGTATTTT.

The V gene is TRBV6-2 or TRBV6-3, the J gene TRBJ1-1; D is possibly TRBD1 (5 bases). The V gene lost 6 bases and the J gene lost 0 bases, with 11 bases spanning the gap. This CDR3 spans 14 amino acids. Germline loops: CDR1 MNHEY, CDR2 SVGEGT. The CDR3 loop reads CASSRQLLNTEAFF. DNA of the CDR3: TGTGCCAGCAGCAGACAGCTTCTGAACACTGAAGCTTTCTTT.

This chain uses TRBV7-2 with TRBJ2-1; perhaps TRBD1 as D (6 bases). V lost 4 bases to trimming and J lost 4 bases, with 14 bases between them. Germline values: CDR1 SGHTA, CDR2 FQGNSA. The CDR3 runs to 15 residues. The CDR3 sequence is CASSYTGTNYNEQFF. CDR3 bases: TGTGCCAGCAGCTATACCGGGACAAATTACAATGAGCAGTTCTTC. The full variable domain, with the rest looked up from reference TRBV7-2 and TRBJ2-1, is GAGVSQSPSNKVTEKGKDVELRCDPISGHTALYWYRQSLGQGLEFLIYFQGNSAPDKSGLPSDRFSAERTGGSVSTLTIQRTQQEDSAVYLCASSYTGTNYNEQFFGPGTRLTVL.

The V gene is TRBV5-5, the J gene TRBJ1-4, with 10 bases lining up with TRBD1. Per germline, CDR1 SGHKS and CDR2 YYEKEE (reference sequence). The CDR3 is 14 residues long. V trimming: 5 bases; J trimming: 5 bases; junction bases outside the gene matches: 3. The CDR3 sequence is CASRPDRGNEKLFF. The CDR3 DNA follows: TGTGCCAGCAGACCGGACAGGGGGAATGAAAAACTGTTTTTT.

The chain recombines TRBV4-3 with TRBJ2-2, with 9 bases fitting TRBD1. This CDR3 has 18 amino acids. V shed 4 bases and J 4 bases; nucleotides not matched to a gene: 13. CDR1 LGHNA and CDR2 YSLEER come from the germline V gene. This CDR3 is CASSRDRGQGASTGELFF. DNA for the CDR3: TGCGCCAGCAGCCGGGACCGGGGACAGGGAGCGAGCACCGGGGAGCTGTTTTTT.

For this clone: An end of the junction does not agree with germline; a read error may underlie this. The chain joins TRBV27 to TRBJ1-4; D not resolved. Germline V lookup: CDR1 MNHEY, CDR2 SMNVEV (reference sequence). CDR3 length: 15 amino acids. This CDR3 is CASSLSVAPNEKLFF. The CDR3 DNA sequence: TGTGCCAGCAGTCTATCTGTAGCCCCTAATGAAAAACTGTTTTTT.

This chain links TRBV27 with TRBJ1-5; D call uncertain. Germline CDR1 reads MNHEY; CDR2 reads SMNVEV (reference sequence). The CDR3 is 16 amino acids. V was cut by 1 base and J by 6 bases, with 16 bases left in between. DNA of the CDR3: TGTGCCAGCAGTTTATATGGAGATACCTCCAGTCAGCCCCAGCATTTT. Translation gives CASSLYGDTSSQPQHF.

The chain uses TRBV7-3 and TRBJ2-6; TRBD2 matches at 7 bases. CDR1 and CDR2 (germline): SGHTA, FQGTGA. The CDR3 sequence is 17 residues long. Trimming cost V 5 bases and J 4 bases; bases outside gene matches: 11. CDR3 nucleotides: TGTGCCAGCAGCCCGACTAGCTCCCTGGCGGGGGCCAACGTCCTGACTTTC. This encodes CASSPTSSLAGANVLTF.

V usage is TRBV28 and J usage is TRBJ1-2; D perhaps matches TRBD1 (5 bases). Germline V CDR1 and CDR2: MDHEN, SYDVKM. V was shortened by 6 bases and J by 6 bases, with 14 bases between the two germline ends. The CDR3 length is 13 residues. Here the CDR3 DNA reads TGTGCCAGCAGGGGAGAGGGGAGGGATGGCTACACCTTC. Residues: CASRGEGRDGYTF.

V and J are TRBV6-6 and TRBJ1-1; no definite D call. V shed 6 bases and J shed 1 base, with 12 bases lying between them. CDR3 length equals 14 residues. The germline gives CDR1 MNHNY, CDR2 SVGAGI (reference sequence). CDR3 DNA: TGTGCCAGCAGACCTCTACCTGGGAACACTGAAGCTTTCTTT. Amino acids: CASRPLPGNTEAFF.

This clone appeared a single time. The chain links TRBV7-9 to TRBJ1-5; TRBD1 might be the D (6 bases). The V end was cut by 5 bases, the J end by 7 bases, with 12 bases between. CDR1 and CDR2 (germline): SEHNR, FQNEAQ (reference sequence). The CDR3 sequence is 13 residues long. CDR3 sequence (DNA): TGTGCCAGCAGCGCCACAGGGATGCAGCCCCAGCATTTT. This gives the protein CASSATGMQPQHF.

This chain joins TRBV5-1 and TRBJ1-4, with D perhaps matching TRBD1 (6 bases). Germline lookup yields CDR1 SGHRS and CDR2 YFSETQ. Trimming cost V 4 bases and J 3 bases, with 13 bases left between them. The CDR3 loop spans 15 amino acids. The CDR3 DNA reads as TGCGCCAGCAGCACCGACAGGAGATCTAATGAAAAACTGTTTTTT. Amino acids: CASSTDRRSNEKLFF. The whole variable domain, filled in from reference TRBV5-1 and TRBJ1-4, reads KAGVTQTPRYLIKTRGQQVTLSCSPISGHRSVSWYQQTPGQGLQFLFEYFSETQRNKGNFPGRFSGRQFSNSRSEMNVSTLELGDSALYLCASSTDRRSNEKLFFGSGTQLSVL.